This TCR beta chain was sequenced during a study of cytomegalovirus exposure and HLA in healthy donors. In the study overall: There were 65 million to 85 million unique TCRs (from HLA-typed donors) in an early data release.

The CDR3 has 14 amino acids. Germline CDR1 KGHSH, CDR2 LQKENI. Trimming took 2 bases from V and 2 from J; bases not matched to a gene: 0. The PCR used 60 Vbeta and 13 Jbeta primers. Assay: immunoSEQ multiplex PCR; the TCRdb copy retains only in-frame clones and omits some. The sample lists about 120,000 clones; under 90% were seen once. Whole-study findings and limits: Accurate prediction of most subjects' HLA-A and HLA-B alleles from TCR beta sequences was reported. Reports credit the classifier with highly specific, highly sensitive diagnosis of cytomegalovirus status.

Details on this clone: What it recognizes is unknown.

Sequencing used PBMCs. This chain uses TRBV18 with TRBJ2-7, with 10 bases fitting TRBD1. The receptor comes from a female donor in good health and CMV-seropositive. The CDR3 DNA is TGTGCCAGCTCACCAGGGACAGGGGCCTACGAGCAGTACTTC. Its translation is CASSPGTGAYEQYF.